Below, 10 T cell receptor beta chains from the same sample are listed, as sequenced in a study of cytomegalovirus exposure and HLA in healthy donors. PCR used 60 Vbeta primers and 13 Jbeta primers. Clones were read by immunoSEQ multiplex PCR, and TCRdb kept only the in-frame ones, dropping some. This table holds about 170,000 clones, approximately 73% found once. Sequenced input: PBMCs. These receptors were obtained from a woman aged 18-35 years in good health and CMV-seropositive.

V usage is TRBV5-4 and J usage is TRBJ1-1; D unresolved. V gave up 4 bases and J gave up 4 bases, with 23 bases separating them. Germline V gives CDR1 SGHNT, CDR2 YYREEE (reference sequence). The CDR3 has 17 residues. This chain's CDR3 is CASSPLPVPGRSTEAFF. The CDR3 DNA reads TGTGCCAGCAGCCCGTTGCCCGTACCCGGGAGGAGCACTGAAGCTTTCTTT.

V usage is TRBV14 and J usage is TRBJ1-1; TRBD1 is a possible D gene (6 bases). This CDR3 comprises 16 residues. With 2 bases removed from V and 4 bases from J, the gap between germline ends came to 17 bases. Germline values: CDR1 SGHDN, CDR2 FVKESK. The CDR3 nucleotides are TGTGCCAGCAGCCAACTCCCGTGGGAAGGGGGCACTGAAGCTTTCTTT. Its translation is CASSQLPWEGGTEAFF.

The V gene is TRBV5-6, the J gene TRBJ1-3, with a tentative D call TRBD1 (5 bases). The length of the CDR3 is 16 residues. Trimming stripped 4 bases from V and 0 bases from J, with 14 bases between. Germline CDR1 is SGHDT and CDR2 is YYEEEE. The CDR3 bases are TGTGCCAGCAGCCTCCCTACAGGAGCCTCTGGAAACACCATATATTTT. It codes for CASSLPTGASGNTIYF.

J is TRBJ2-7 and V is TRBV4-1; 8 nucleotides agree with TRBD2. CDR1 and CDR2 from the germline V gene are MGHRA and YSYEKL. CDR3 length equals 16 residues. Germline trimming cut 0 bases from V and 2 bases from J; bases unmatched to any gene: 6. CDR3 protein: CASSQDPRGVAYEQYF. The CDR3, as DNA: TGCGCCAGCAGCCAAGACCCGCGGGGGGTCGCCTACGAGCAGTACTTC.

The sample holds one count of this clone. The chain carries TRBV19 and TRBJ2-7, with TRBD2 as a possible D gene (6 bases). This CDR3 is 14 amino acids long. CDR1 is LNHDA and CDR2 is SQIVND in the germline V gene (reference sequence). V gave up 5 bases and J gave up 7 bases, with 18 bases separating them. DNA of the CDR3: TGTGCCAGTAGTGCCGCCTTACTAGCTAGGGAGCAGTACTTC. As protein: CASSAALLAREQYF.

The rearrangement uses TRBV2 and TRBJ2-5, with a weak D call TRBD2 (7 bases). The V end was cut by 8 bases, the J end by 9 bases, with 19 bases between. This CDR3 region has 13 residues. Germline V CDR1 and CDR2: SNHLY, FYNNEI. The CDR3 loop reads CASRRGGIGAQYF. For the CDR3, the DNA is TGTGCCAGCCGGAGGGGGGGGATCGGGGCCCAGTACTTC.

This rearrangement joins TRBV4-2 to TRBJ1-1; possible D gene TRBD1, 6 bases. The CDR3 sequence is 14 residues long. CDR1 and CDR2 from the germline V gene are LGHNA and YNFKEQ. Trimming took off 4 bases at V and 4 bases at J, with 13 bases between the two ends. CDR3 nucleotides: TGTGCCAGCAGCCGGGGGGCGGGGGGCACTGAAGCTTTCTTT. Amino acid sequence: CASSRGAGGTEAFF.

The chain links TRBV6-4 to TRBJ1-2; TRBD1 matches at 8 bases. The germline gives CDR1 MRHNA, CDR2 SNTAGT. The trim removed 6 bases at V and 7 bases at J, leaving 19 bases unmatched. The CDR3 loop spans 17 amino acids. CDR3 DNA: TGTGCCAGCAGCGTCACCTCTCCGGGACAGGACGATGGTGGCTACACCTTC. It is translated as CASSVTSPGQDDGGYTF.

The genes are TRBV4-3 and TRBJ2-5; 7 nucleotides match TRBD1. V lost 0 bases to trimming and J lost 4 bases; unmatched junction nucleotides: 2. Germline loops: CDR1 LGHNA, CDR2 YSLEER. CDR3 size: 14 residues. The CDR3 reads CASSQDSGGETQYF. CDR3 nucleotide sequence: TGCGCCAGCAGCCAAGATTCAGGGGGAGAGACCCAGTACTTC.

The rearrangement uses TRBV14 and TRBJ2-7; D possibly corresponds to TRBD1 (6 bases). V gave up 1 base and J gave up 3 bases, with 7 bases separating them. Germline loops: CDR1 SGHDN, CDR2 FVKESK. This CDR3 has 13 residues. The CDR3, as DNA: TGTGCCAGCAGCCAAGGCAGGGGCTACGAGCAGTACTTC. Protein: CASSQGRGYEQYF.